This T cell receptor beta chain was identified in a study of shared clonotypes between healthy human individuals. Study-level points and caveats: The study generally estimated greater richness for naive than memory subsets. Generation of non-shared clonotypes was less probable than generation of clonotypes shared by all four donors.

Profiling relied on immunoSEQ multiplex PCR, and the TCRdb table lists in-frame clones only, not all of them. Among about 990,000 clones, 70% to 80% were seen once, and the ten largest hold 0.5% to 0.65%. Details on this clone: Its antigen is not identified.

Sequencing was performed on memory CD4+ T cells from PBMCs. Stated subset: CD45RA-negative fraction. The source is a man aged 18 to 29 in good health. Some clones in this sample may be carry-over from other donors' samples.

The CDR3 DNA reads TGTGCCAGCAGCTTTACTAGCGGGAGGACCCACCAAGAGACCCAGTACTTC. It translates to CASSFTSGRTHQETQYF. The chain carries TRBV7-9 and TRBJ2-5; TRBD2 aligns across 12 bases. CDR3 length equals 17 residues. After removal of 3 bases from V and 0 bases from J, the junction contained 5 bases not matched to a gene. Germline-derived CDR1 and CDR2 are SEHNR and FQNEAQ (reference sequence).